The clone carrying this T cell receptor beta chain occurred once. What it recognizes is unknown. The data belong to a study of T cell responses to AZD1222 COVID-19 vaccine. Study-wide points: Seropositive at baseline were only a handful of AZD1222 recipients.

Between the trimmed V and J ends, which lost 0 bases and 4 bases, there was a span of 10 bases. The CDR3 covers 14 residues. Germline CDR1 is SEHNR and CDR2 is FQNEAQ (reference sequence). The data were produced by immunoSEQ multiplex PCR, yet TCRdb's version contains in-frame clones alone and is incomplete. The sample records about 130,000 clones, 65% to 90% being singletons. The sample here was peripheral blood, taken on day 0 of AZD1222 vaccination. J is TRBJ2-7 and V is TRBV7-9; maybe TRBD2 (6 bases). The source is an adult in good health. The CDR3 DNA follows: TGTGCCAGCAGCTTAGCGGGGACTTATTACGAGCAGTACTTC. This codes for CASSLAGTYYEQYF.